This TCR beta chain was recovered during a study of memory CD4+ T cells and cytomegalovirus serostatus. Study context: This sample comes from healthy Belgian adults, about nine CMV seropositive, approximately 22 seronegative. Study results and caveats: Median bootstrapped AUC for CMV status was about 0.95 originally, around 0.91 US-trained.

Note on this clone: The antigen remains undetermined.

The sort gate was single viable CD3+CD4+CD8-CD45RO+ cells for memory CD4+ T cells. Donors' CMV status reflects serum IgG against pp150, pp28, p38, p52. Total CD4+ T cells were enriched by CD4 positive selection. Only in-frame clones appear in the TCRdb table, and some are missing; sequencing was by immunoSEQ multiplex PCR. The sample includes 70,000 or so clones, around 78% of them seen just once. This sequence originates from an adult in good health and CMV-seropositive. Material: memory CD4+ T cells from blood.

CDR3 coding DNA: TGCGCCAGCAGCGCGGGACAGGGATATGGCTACACCTTC. Its protein product is CASSAGQGYGYTF. V usage is TRBV5-1 and J usage is TRBJ1-2, with 9 bases matching TRBD1. The CDR3 sequence is 13 residues long. V trimming: 4 bases; J trimming: 5 bases; junction bases outside the gene matches: 3. Germline V gene sequence: CDR1 SGHRS, CDR2 YFSETQ.